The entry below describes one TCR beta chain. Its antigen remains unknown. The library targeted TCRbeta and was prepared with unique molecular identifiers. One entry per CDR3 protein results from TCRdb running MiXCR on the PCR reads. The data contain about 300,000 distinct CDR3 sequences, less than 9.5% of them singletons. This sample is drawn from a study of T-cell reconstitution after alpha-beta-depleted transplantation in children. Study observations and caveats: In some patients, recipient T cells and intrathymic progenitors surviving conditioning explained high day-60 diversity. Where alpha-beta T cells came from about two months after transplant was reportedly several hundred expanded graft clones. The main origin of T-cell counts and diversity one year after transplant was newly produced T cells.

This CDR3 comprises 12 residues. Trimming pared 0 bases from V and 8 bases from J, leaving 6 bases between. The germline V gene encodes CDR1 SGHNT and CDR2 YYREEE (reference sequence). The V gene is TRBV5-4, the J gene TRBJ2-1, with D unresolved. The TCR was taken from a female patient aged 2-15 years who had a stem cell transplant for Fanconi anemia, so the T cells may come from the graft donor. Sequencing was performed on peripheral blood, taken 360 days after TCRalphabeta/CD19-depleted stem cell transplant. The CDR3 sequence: CASSLVFDEQFF. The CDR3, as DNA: TGTGCCAGCAGCTTGGTCTTCGATGAGCAGTTCTTC. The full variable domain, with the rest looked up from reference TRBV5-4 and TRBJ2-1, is ETGVTQSPTHLIKTRGQQVTLRCSSQSGHNTVSWYQQALGQGPQFIFQYYREEENGRGNFPPRFSGLQFPNYSSELNVNALELDDSALYLCASSLVFDEQFFGPGTRLTVL.